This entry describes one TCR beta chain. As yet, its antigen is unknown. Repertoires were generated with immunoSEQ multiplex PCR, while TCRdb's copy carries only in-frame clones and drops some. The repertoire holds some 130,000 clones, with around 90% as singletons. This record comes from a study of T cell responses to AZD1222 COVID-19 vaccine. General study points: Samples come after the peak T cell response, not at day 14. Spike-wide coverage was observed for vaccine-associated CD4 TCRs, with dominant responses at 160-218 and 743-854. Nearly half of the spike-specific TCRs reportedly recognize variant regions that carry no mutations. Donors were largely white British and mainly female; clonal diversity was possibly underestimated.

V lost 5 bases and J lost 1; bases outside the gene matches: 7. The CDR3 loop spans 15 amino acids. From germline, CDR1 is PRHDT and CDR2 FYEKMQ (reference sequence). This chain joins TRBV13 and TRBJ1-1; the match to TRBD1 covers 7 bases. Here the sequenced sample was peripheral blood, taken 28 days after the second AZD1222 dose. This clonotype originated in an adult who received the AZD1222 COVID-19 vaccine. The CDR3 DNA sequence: TGTGCCAGCAGCGGAGGGGGCTATGGGAACACTGAAGCTTTCTTT. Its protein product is CASSGGGYGNTEAFF.